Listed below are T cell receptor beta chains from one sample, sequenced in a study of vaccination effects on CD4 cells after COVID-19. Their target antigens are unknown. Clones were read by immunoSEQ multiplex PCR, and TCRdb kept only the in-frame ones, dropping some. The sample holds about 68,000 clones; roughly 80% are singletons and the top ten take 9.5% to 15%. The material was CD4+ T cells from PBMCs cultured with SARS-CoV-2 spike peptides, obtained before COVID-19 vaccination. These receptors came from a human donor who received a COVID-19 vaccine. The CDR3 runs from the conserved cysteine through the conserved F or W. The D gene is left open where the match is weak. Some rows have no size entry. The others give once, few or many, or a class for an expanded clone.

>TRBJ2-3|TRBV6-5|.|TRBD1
TGTGCCAGCTGCGGGACAGGGGGTGCAGATACGCAGTATTTT
CASCGTGGADTQYF
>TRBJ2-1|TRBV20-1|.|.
TGCAGTGCTAGAAGTGTTGAGCAGTTCTTC
CSARSVEQFF
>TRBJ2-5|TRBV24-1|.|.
TGTGCCACCAGTGATTCAGGGCCGTACCAAGAGACCCAGTACTTC
CATSDSGPYQETQYF
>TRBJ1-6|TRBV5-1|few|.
TGCGCCAGCAGAGGCAGCTATAATTCACCCCTCCACTTT
CASRGSYNSPLHF
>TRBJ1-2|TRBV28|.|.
TGTGCCAGCACCGGTAGTACATGGGGGGCAGGAGGCTACACCTTC
CASTGSTWGAGGYTF
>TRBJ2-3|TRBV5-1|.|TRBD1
TGCGCCAGCAGCGAGGGACAGGGGACAGATACGCAGTATTTT
CASSEGQGTDTQYF
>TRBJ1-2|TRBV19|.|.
TGTGCCAGTAGTAACGGCCGGGAGCTCTATGGCTACACCTTC
CASSNGRELYGYTF
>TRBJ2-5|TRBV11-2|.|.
TGTGCCAGCAGCTTAGTATCGAACCCTGGGGAGACCCAGTACTTC
CASSLVSNPGETQYF
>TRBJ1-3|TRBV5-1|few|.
TGCGCCAGCAGCGTCTTGGGACCCTCGGGGGGCTCAGGAAACACCATATATTTT
CASSVLGPSGGSGNTIYF
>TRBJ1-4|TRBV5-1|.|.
TGCGCCAGCAGCTTGGTAGGGAGGGGGACTAATGAAAAACTGTTTTTT
CASSLVGRGTNEKLFF
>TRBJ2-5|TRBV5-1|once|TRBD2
TGCGCCAGCAGCGCGGCTAGCGGGGGGAATCAAGAGACCCAGTACTTC
CASSAASGGNQETQYF
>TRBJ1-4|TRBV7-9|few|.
TGTGCCAGCAGCCCGCCCGGGTTAGGGAGCACTAATGAAAAACTGTTTTTT
CASSPPGLGSTNEKLFF
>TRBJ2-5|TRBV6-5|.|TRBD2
TGTGCCAGCAGTCAGGCGGAGACTAGCCTGACCCAGTACTTC
CASSQAETSLTQYF